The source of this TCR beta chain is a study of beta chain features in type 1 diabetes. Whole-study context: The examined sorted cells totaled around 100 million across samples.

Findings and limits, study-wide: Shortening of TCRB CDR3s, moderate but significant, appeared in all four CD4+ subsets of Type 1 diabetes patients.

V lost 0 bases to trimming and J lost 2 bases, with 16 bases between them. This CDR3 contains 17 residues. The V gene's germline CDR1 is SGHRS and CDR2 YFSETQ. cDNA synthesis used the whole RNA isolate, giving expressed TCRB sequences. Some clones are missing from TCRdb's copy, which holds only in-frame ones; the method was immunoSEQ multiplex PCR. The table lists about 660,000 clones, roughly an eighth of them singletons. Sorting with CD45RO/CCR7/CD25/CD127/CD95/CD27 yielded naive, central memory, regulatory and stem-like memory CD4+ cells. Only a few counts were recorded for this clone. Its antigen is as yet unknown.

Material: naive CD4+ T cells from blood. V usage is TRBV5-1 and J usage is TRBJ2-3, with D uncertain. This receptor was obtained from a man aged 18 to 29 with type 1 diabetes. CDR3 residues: CASSLAVDSRDTDTQYF. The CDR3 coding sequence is TGCGCCAGCAGCTTGGCCGTCGATAGCCGTGACACAGATACGCAGTATTTT. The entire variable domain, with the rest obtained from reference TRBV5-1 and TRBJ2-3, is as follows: KAGVTQTPRYLIKTRGQQVTLSCSPISGHRSVSWYQQTPGQGLQFLFEYFSETQRNKGNFPGRFSGRQFSNSRSEMNVSTLELGDSALYLCASSLAVDSRDTDTQYFGPGTRLTVL.